This T cell receptor beta chain was profiled in a study of T cells in Graves' hyperthyroidism and ophthalmopathy. The CDR3 is 11 residues long. J lost 9 bases, V lost 5 bases, and 3 bases had no gene match. RNA transcripts served as the template for amplifying TCR beta CDR3 regions. First-round RT-PCR with HTBI primers amplified the TCR CDR3 region. TCRdb reanalysed the multiplex PCR reads using MiXCR and keeps one entry per CDR3 protein. Counted here are almost 600,000 distinct CDR3 sequences, about 45% occurring once; the ten biggest clones make up about 7.8%. Diagnosis of hyperthyroidism was new in patients aged 18 to 65, and its duration was under 2 months. Exclusion followed for patients with uncontrolled infection, other autoimmune disease, pregnancy or lactation. Clinicians diagnosed patients from clinical symptoms, serum thyroxine and TRAb, thyroid ultrasound and orbital computed tomography.

Sequencing used peripheral blood or thyroid tissue (not recorded which). This sequence joins TRBV12-3 or TRBV12-4 and TRBJ2-7, with 8 bases fitting TRBD1. The sequence derives from a woman between 18 and 29 years old with Graves' hyperthyroidism. Written as DNA, the CDR3 is TGTGCCAGCAGTCCCACAGGGGGGCAGTACTTC. It encodes CASSPTGGQYF.